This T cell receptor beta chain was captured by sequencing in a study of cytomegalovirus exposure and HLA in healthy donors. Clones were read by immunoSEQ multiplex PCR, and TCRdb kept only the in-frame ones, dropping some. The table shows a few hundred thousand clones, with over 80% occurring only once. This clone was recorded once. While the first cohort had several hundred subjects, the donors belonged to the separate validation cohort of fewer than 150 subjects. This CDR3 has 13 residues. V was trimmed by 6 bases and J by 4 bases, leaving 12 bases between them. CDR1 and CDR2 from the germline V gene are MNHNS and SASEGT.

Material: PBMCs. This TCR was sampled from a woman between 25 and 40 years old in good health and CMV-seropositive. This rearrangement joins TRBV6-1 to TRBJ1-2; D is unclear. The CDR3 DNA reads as TGTGCCAGCAGGAACTACGGAATCTATGGCTACACCTTC. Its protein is CASRNYGIYGYTF.